The present entry profiles one TCR beta chain with its context. Original processing notes: Researchers report that nucleated cell counts were estimated from reference gene primer amplification. Assay: immunoSEQ multiplex PCR; the TCRdb copy retains only in-frame clones and omits some. V and J calls and clone size are copied from that table; D and trimming were computed from the DNA. The top ten clones hold 2% to 2.5% of a sample with about 120,000 clones, 80% to 90% of them seen once. This entry is derived from a study of blood T cell repertoires in COVID-19. About the study: Researchers got acute and convalescent COVID-19 samples from the United States, Italy and Spain. PBMCs, B-cell-depleted T cells, or T cells provided the cDNA or gDNA that made up the material.

Trimming stripped 3 bases from V and 0 bases from J, with 15 bases between. The CDR3 runs to 17 residues. CDR1 and CDR2 (germline): KGHSH, LQKENI. The specimen was peripheral blood. This TCR was recovered from a woman aged 45-59 years with acute or convalescent COVID-19. The chain links TRBV18 to TRBJ2-1; tentative D call: TRBD2 (5 bases). CDR3 amino acids: CASSPRPGTVSYNEQFF. The DNA for the CDR3 is TGTGCCAGCTCACCCCGGCCGGGAACAGTCTCCTACAATGAGCAGTTCTTC.